Listed here are 27 T cell receptor beta chains from one sample, sequenced in a study of cytomegalovirus exposure and HLA in healthy donors. The PCR used 60 Vbeta and 13 Jbeta primers. Sequencing was performed with immunoSEQ multiplex PCR; in TCRdb, only in-frame clones are kept and a portion is missing. The repertoire holds some 150,000 clones, with 72% as singletons. Sample: PBMCs. The receptors were gathered from a human donor in good health.

CDR3 loop: CASSLMGQEGLGYTF. CDR3 coding DNA: TGTGCCAGCAGCTTGATGGGACAGGAGGGGCTTGGCTACACCTTC. The V call is TRBV5-6, the J call TRBJ1-2, with 8 bases matching TRBD1. Looked up from germline, CDR1 is SGHDT and CDR2 is YYEEEE. V lost 1 base, J lost 7 bases, and 9 bases stayed unmatched. This CDR3 is 15 amino acids long.

The rearrangement joins TRBV15 to TRBJ1-1; unclear D gene. Looked up from germline, CDR1 is LNHNV and CDR2 is YYDKDF (reference sequence). The CDR3 is 15 amino acids. Trimming removed 4 bases from V and 0 bases from J, with 12 bases in between. The CDR3 coding sequence is TGTGCCACCAGCATTTTTGGCGGAATGAACACTGAAGCTTTCTTT. Translating gives CATSIFGGMNTEAFF. The full variable domain, its missing parts supplied by reference TRBV15 and TRBJ1-1, is DAMVIQNPRYQVTQFGKPVTLSCSQTLNHNVMYWYQQKSSQAPKLLFHYYDKDFNNEADTPDNFQSRRPNTSFCFLDIRSPGLGDTAMYLCATSIFGGMNTEAFFGQGTRLTVV.

V and J are TRBV13 and TRBJ2-7; TRBD2 is a possible D gene (6 bases). Germline V gives CDR1 PRHDT, CDR2 FYEKMQ (reference sequence). Trimming removed 0 bases from V and 4 bases from J, with 10 bases in between. There are 14 residues in the CDR3. DNA of the CDR3: TGTGCCAGCAGCTTAGGGGCGGGGTGGTACGAGCAGTACTTC. Its protein product is CASSLGAGWYEQYF.

As regards this clone: Other DNA variants within this sample encode the same CDR3. In DNA, the CDR3 is TGCGCCAGCAGCTTGGCGGGGGGCCGTCAGCCCCAGCATTTT. As protein: CASSLAGGRQPQHF. V and J are TRBV5-1 and TRBJ1-5; TRBD1 might be the D (6 bases). The CDR3 is 14 residues long. Trimming took off 0 bases at V and 6 bases at J, with 10 bases between the two ends. Germline values: CDR1 SGHRS, CDR2 YFSETQ.

This chain uses TRBV4-3 with TRBJ2-1, with a possible D match to TRBD2 (6 bases). The CDR3 covers 15 residues. Trimming shortened V by 1 base and J by 10 bases, and 17 bases separated the two germline ends. The germline CDR1 and CDR2 sequences are LGHNA and YSLEER. CDR3 coding DNA: TGCGCCAGCAGCCAAGCGCGGGGTGCCGCGGGAGAGCAGTTCTTC. Encoded protein: CASSQARGAAGEQFF.

This sequence joins TRBV10-3 and TRBJ2-5; no clear D gene. Germline-derived CDR1 and CDR2 are ENHRY and SYGVKD. CDR3 size: 13 residues. Trimming cost V 0 bases and J 5 bases, with 7 bases left between them. The CDR3 bases are TGTGCCATCAGTGAGTCGAAGCTGGAGACCCAGTACTTC. It translates to CAISESKLETQYF.

This chain connects TRBV27 to TRBJ1-2, with TRBD1 matching over 7 bases. CDR1 and CDR2 from the germline V gene are MNHEY and SMNVEV (reference sequence). J lost 2 bases, V lost 4 bases, and 1 base had no gene match. This CDR3 comprises 13 residues. The CDR3 bases are TGTGCCAGCAGTTCGGGACAGAACTATGGCTACACCTTC. Its translation: CASSSGQNYGYTF.

On this clone itself: Different DNA sequences within this sample yield the same CDR3. The gene calls are TRBV19 and TRBJ1-1; 8 bases map to TRBD1. Germline CDR1 LNHDA, CDR2 SQIVND (reference sequence). CDR3 length: 13 amino acids. The ends lost 5 bases at V and 4 bases at J; junction bases unmatched: 3. CDR3 nucleotide sequence: TGTGCCAGTAGTTCACAGGGGGGCACTGAAGCTTTCTTT. It is translated as CASSSQGGTEAFF.

V is TRBV6-1 and J is TRBJ1-2; maybe TRBD1 (6 bases). The V end was cut by 6 bases, the J end by 7 bases, with 18 bases between. This CDR3 contains 14 residues. Germline loops: CDR1 MNHNS, CDR2 SASEGT. CDR3 sequence: CASRRDIRTGGYTF. In DNA, the CDR3 is TGTGCCAGCAGGAGGGACATTCGGACGGGTGGCTACACCTTC.

The rearrangement uses TRBV5-4 and TRBJ2-3; D might be TRBD2 (5 bases). Per the germline V gene, CDR1 is SGHNT and CDR2 is YYREEE (reference sequence). The V gene lost 4 bases and the J gene lost 3 bases, with 12 bases spanning the gap. The CDR3 totals 14 residues. This chain's CDR3 is CASSPWVATDTQYF. The CDR3 DNA reads TGTGCCAGCAGCCCCTGGGTAGCGACAGATACGCAGTATTTT.

This chain connects TRBV18 to TRBJ1-2; a weak D match, TRBD1 (6 bases). From germline, CDR1 is KGHSH and CDR2 LQKENI. The CDR3 runs 13 residues. V was pared by 2 bases and J by 8 bases, with 12 bases between. This chain's CDR3 is CASSPNPDSGYTF. CDR3 nucleotides: TGTGCCAGCTCACCAAACCCGGACAGCGGCTACACCTTC.

The chain uses TRBV6-1 and TRBJ1-2; D remains ambiguous. Germline V gene sequence: CDR1 MNHNS, CDR2 SASEGT. The CDR3 contains 14 residues. V gave up 2 bases and J gave up 11 bases, with 18 bases separating them. DNA for the CDR3: TGTGCCAGCAGTGAACGACGGAGTCTTCCCCGTTACACCTTC. Amino acids: CASSERRSLPRYTF.

The V and J genes are TRBV7-2 and TRBJ2-3, with 9 bases aligning to TRBD2. Germline CDR1 reads SGHTA; CDR2 reads FQGNSA. The CDR3 is 15 residues long. V dropped 3 bases and J dropped 5; count of bases not matched to a gene: 6. The CDR3 sequence is CASSFSGGSVDTQYF. The DNA for the CDR3 is TGTGCCAGCAGCTTCAGCGGGGGGTCTGTAGATACGCAGTATTTT.

V and J are TRBV7-8 and TRBJ1-5, with D perhaps TRBD1 (5 bases). Deletions cut 2 bases from V and 4 bases from J, with 6 bases between. CDR3 length: 13 amino acids. Germline V lookup: CDR1 SGHVS, CDR2 FQNEAQ. CDR3 amino acids: CASSLRQNQPQHF. CDR3 sequence (DNA): TGTGCCAGCAGCTTAAGACAGAATCAGCCCCAGCATTTT.

V and J are TRBV12-5 and TRBJ2-7, with TRBD1 matching 7 bases. Germline-derived CDR1 and CDR2 are LGHNT and FRNRAP. V gave up 7 bases and J gave up 7 bases; unmatched junction bases: 13. The CDR3 has 14 residues. Here the CDR3 DNA reads TGTGCTAGTGCCCCTGGAGACAGGGATAGAGAGCAGTACTTC. Protein sequence: CASAPGDRDREQYF.

This rearrangement joins TRBV10-3 to TRBJ1-1, with D uncertain. Germline V gives CDR1 ENHRY, CDR2 SYGVKD. The CDR3 extends over 13 amino acids. The V end was cut by 7 bases, the J end by 0 bases, with 9 bases between. CDR3 amino acids: CAITREMNTEAFF. The CDR3 DNA follows: TGTGCCATCACCCGAGAGATGAACACTGAAGCTTTCTTT.

The chain joins TRBV9 to TRBJ2-3; tentative D call: TRBD1 (5 bases). The V gene lost 0 bases and the J gene lost 5 bases, with 7 bases spanning the gap. The CDR3 sequence is 13 residues long. Germline V gene sequence: CDR1 SGDLS, CDR2 YYNGEE. CDR3 nucleotide sequence: TGTGCCAGCAGCGTAGATAGGGGAGATACGCAGTATTTT. The encoded protein is CASSVDRGDTQYF.

The chain combines TRBV29-1 with TRBJ2-1, with 9 bases that match TRBD2. The CDR3 extends over 14 amino acids. Germline V CDR1 and CDR2: SQVTM, ANQGSEA. After removal of 4 bases from V and 2 bases from J, the junction contained 3 bases not matched to a gene. CDR3 DNA sequence: TGCAGCGTTGTAGCGGGGGCCACCTACAATGAGCAGTTCTTC. As protein: CSVVAGATYNEQFF.

The chain uses TRBV27 and TRBJ1-6; possibly TRBD1 for D (5 bases). The CDR3 is 16 residues long. The germline V and J ends were trimmed by 2 bases and 7 bases, with 15 bases remaining between them. Germline V gene sequence: CDR1 MNHEY, CDR2 SMNVEV (reference sequence). The CDR3 DNA follows: TGTGCCAGCAGTTTAGCGGGGGGGTTCAACAATTCACCCCTCCACTTT. Residues: CASSLAGGFNNSPLHF.

This chain joins TRBV6-5 and TRBJ1-5, with TRBD1 matching over 7 bases. The J segment lost 6 bases and the V segment lost 6 bases, leaving 11 bases of the junction unmatched. CDR1 and CDR2 from the germline V gene are MNHEY and SVGAGI. This CDR3 is built from 15 residues. Here the CDR3 DNA reads TGTGCCAGCAGCACGGACAGGTCCGCGGGTCAGCCCCAGCATTTT. Translation: CASSTDRSAGQPQHF.

This clone occurred once. Different DNA sequences within this sample yield the same CDR3. The rearrangement links TRBV5-4 to TRBJ2-5, with D tentatively TRBD1 (5 bases). CDR1 and CDR2 (germline): SGHNT, YYREEE (reference sequence). This CDR3 spans 13 amino acids. The V end was cut by 1 base, the J end by 3 bases, with 7 bases between. The CDR3 DNA is TGTGCCAGCAGCTTGAGGGGTGAAGAGACCCAGTACTTC. This codes for CASSLRGEETQYF. Full variable domain (missing parts from reference TRBV5-4 and TRBJ2-5): ETGVTQSPTHLIKTRGQQVTLRCSSQSGHNTVSWYQQALGQGPQFIFQYYREEENGRGNFPPRFSGLQFPNYSSELNVNALELDDSALYLCASSLRGEETQYFGPGTRLLVL.

As regards this clone: A read error may be the cause here, since a much bigger clone is one base away. The chain uses TRBV10-1 and TRBJ2-7; 7 bases align to TRBD1. Germline V lookup: CDR1 WNHNN, CDR2 SYGVQD (reference sequence). The CDR3 has 13 residues. The V segment lost 6 bases and the J segment 0 bases; nucleotides outside the gene matches: 2. CDR3 amino acids: CASSRDSSYEQYF. CDR3 nucleotides: TGCGCCAGCAGCCGGGACAGCTCCTACGAGCAGTACTTC.

This rearrangement joins TRBV5-1 to TRBJ1-1; D is unclear. Per germline, CDR1 SGHRS and CDR2 YFSETQ. The length of the CDR3 is 16 residues. With 0 bases removed from V and 0 bases from J, the gap between germline ends came to 12 bases. The CDR3 DNA reads as TGCGCCAGCAGCTTGGGTGGGAGTACACTGAACACTGAAGCTTTCTTT. Protein product: CASSLGGSTLNTEAFF. Looking up the rest from reference TRBV5-1 and TRBJ1-1 gives the full variable domain: KAGVTQTPRYLIKTRGQQVTLSCSPISGHRSVSWYQQTPGQGLQFLFEYFSETQRNKGNFPGRFSGRQFSNSRSEMNVSTLELGDSALYLCASSLGGSTLNTEAFFGQGTRLTVV.

The gene calls are TRBV19 and TRBJ1-2; 8 bases map to TRBD1. J gave up 3 bases and V 6 bases, and 12 bases lay outside the gene matches. CDR1 and CDR2 (germline): LNHDA, SQIVND (reference sequence). This CDR3 region has 16 residues. CDR3 protein: CASRTISAQGDYGYTF. CDR3 coding DNA: TGTGCCAGTAGAACAATCTCCGCACAGGGGGACTATGGCTACACCTTC.

J is TRBJ1-2 and V is TRBV30; D might be TRBD1 (5 bases). The CDR3 contains 14 residues. Germline CDR1 and CDR2: GTSNPN and SVGIG (reference sequence). Trimming stripped 4 bases from V and 0 bases from J, with 12 bases between. The CDR3 DNA is TGTGCCTGGACCACAGGACACCCTAACTATGGCTACACCTTC. Translating gives CAWTTGHPNYGYTF.

Only a few counts were recorded for this clone. The genes are TRBV4-1 and TRBJ1-1; no definite D call. V was trimmed by 1 base and J by 3 bases, leaving 9 bases between them. Germline V gene data show CDR1 as MGHRA and CDR2 as YSYEKL. The CDR3 has 14 residues. DNA for the CDR3: TGCGCCAGCAGCCAAGCGGGGTGGGACACTGAAGCTTTCTTT. The encoded protein is CASSQAGWDTEAFF.

This rearrangement joins TRBV27 to TRBJ1-2, with 9 bases identical to TRBD1. The CDR3 is 15 amino acids. CDR1 is MNHEY, CDR2 SMNVEV, per germline (reference sequence). After removal of 2 bases from V and 4 bases from J, the junction contained 5 bases not matched to a gene. Written as DNA, the CDR3 is TGTGCCAGCAGTTTAACGACAGGGGGAGTCTATGGCTACACCTTC. Its protein product is CASSLTTGGVYGYTF.